The rows below give T cell receptor beta chains drawn from one sample of a study of blood T cell repertoires in COVID-19. Data came from immunoSEQ multiplex PCR; TCRdb stores just in-frame clones and leaves some out. The sample records under 500,000 clones, more than 80% being singletons. Source material: PBMCs or T cells enriched from blood (not recorded which). The receptors stem from a man younger than 45 who had recovered from COVID-19. Both conserved end residues are part of each CDR3. The order of the fields is J gene, D gene, clone size, V gene, CDR3 DNA, CDR3 protein. The D gene is left open where the match is weak. Clone size, where shown, is once, few, many, or a class for clones that have expanded.

TRBJ1-5,NA,NA,TRBV10-2,TGCGCCAGCAGTGGTACTGGGACTCTAAGCAATCAGCCCCAGCATTTT,CASSGTGTLSNQPQHF
TRBJ2-3,NA,once,TRBV15,TGTGCCACCAGCAGCCAAGCCGGTGGAGCAGATACGCAGTATTTT,CATSSQAGGADTQYF
TRBJ2-7,TRBD2,NA,TRBV3-1/TRBV3-2,TGTGCCAGCAGCCAATATGGGGGGGGAGAGCAGTACTTC,CASSQYGGGEQYF
TRBJ2-1,NA,NA,TRBV6-5,TGTGCCAGCAGTTACTTAGGGACTTGGGACAATGAGCAGTTCTTC,CASSYLGTWDNEQFF
TRBJ2-5,TRBD2,NA,TRBV5-5,TGTGCCAGCAACGTCTTAGCGGGAGTAGAAGAGACCCAGTACTTC,CASNVLAGVEETQYF
TRBJ1-5,NA,once,TRBV6-5,TGTGCCAGCAGCCCGAGGCGGGTGGGCCCCCAGCATTTT,CASSPRRVGPQHF
TRBJ2-3,NA,NA,TRBV4-1,TGCGCCAGCAGCCAATACACAGATACGCAGTATTTT,CASSQYTDTQYF
TRBJ1-2,NA,NA,TRBV13,TGTGCCAGCAGCACGGCAGGGCTCTATGGCTACACCTTC,CASSTAGLYGYTF
TRBJ2-1,NA,NA,TRBV29-1,TGCAGCGTGCGCCCACAGCCTCTGGGGCATGAGCAGTTCTTC,CSVRPQPLGHEQFF
TRBJ2-7,TRBD2,NA,TRBV3-1/TRBV3-2,TGTGCCAGCAGCCGGGGACTAGTGGACGAGCAGTACTTC,CASSRGLVDEQYF
TRBJ2-1,NA,NA,TRBV11-2,TGTGCCAGCAGCCCCCTGGTAGTAGGGAGCTCCTACAATGAGCAGTTCTTC,CASSPLVVGSSYNEQFF
TRBJ2-1,NA,NA,TRBV5-4,TGTGCCAGCAGCTTGGAGGAAATGGGGCCTCCCGTCTTC,CASSLEEMGPPVF
TRBJ2-4,TRBD2,NA,TRBV27,TGTGCCAGCAGTACTAGCGGTCGGGGAAACATTCAGTACTTC,CASSTSGRGNIQYF
TRBJ1-2,NA,NA,TRBV6-5,TGTGCCTCCGACCCCACGTCAGGGGTAGGATATGGCTACACCTTC,CASDPTSGVGYGYTF
TRBJ2-1,TRBD1,NA,TRBV29-1,TGCAGCGTTGGACAGGGGGTTTACAATGAGCAGTTCTTC,CSVGQGVYNEQFF
TRBJ1-1,TRBD1,NA,TRBV28,TGTGCCAGCAGTATACCCGACAGGGACGCTGAAGCTTTCTTT,CASSIPDRDAEAFF
TRBJ1-6,NA,NA,TRBV4-1,TGCGCCAGCAGCCAACCCGAGACACCCCTCCACTTT,CASSQPETPLHF
TRBJ2-7,TRBD1,few,TRBV2,TGTGCCAGCAGCTATGCCGGGACAGGGGGCTACGAGCAGTACTTC,CASSYAGTGGYEQYF
TRBJ1-1,NA,once,TRBV18,TGTGCCAGCTCACGCATGACAGACGGGAACACTGAAGCTTTCTTT,CASSRMTDGNTEAFF
TRBJ2-1,TRBD2,NA,TRBV30,TGTGCCTGGAGCCAACTAGCGGGAACCAATGAGCAGTTCTTC,CAWSQLAGTNEQFF
TRBJ1-1,NA,NA,TRBV29-1,TGCAGCGTTGGACTTCTCCGGAACACTGAAGCTTTCTTT,CSVGLLRNTEAFF
TRBJ2-2,TRBD2,NA,TRBV5-4,TGTGCCAGCAGCTTGCCCGGGAGGGGTGTCGGGGAGCTGTTTTTT,CASSLPGRGVGELFF
TRBJ1-6,TRBD1,NA,TRBV5-5,TGTGCCAGCAGCTCTCAGACAGGGGGTCCCTATAATTCACCCCTCCACTTT,CASSSQTGGPYNSPLHF
TRBJ2-3,TRBD2,NA,TRBV24-1,TGTGCCACCAGCGATACTAGCGAGAGCACAGATACGCAGTATTTT,CATSDTSESTDTQYF
TRBJ2-1,NA,NA,TRBV5-8,TGTGCCAGCAGCATGGAAGGGGTCACTAATTACAATGAGCAGTTCTTC,CASSMEGVTNYNEQFF
TRBJ2-2,TRBD1,NA,TRBV3-1/TRBV3-2,TGTGCCAGCAGCCCACGGGACAGGGCGTCCGGCGGGGAGCTGTTTTTT,CASSPRDRASGGELFF
TRBJ1-3,NA,NA,TRBV10-1,TGCGCCAGCAGTGAAACTACAGGGTCCACCATATATTTT,CASSETTGSTIYF
TRBJ2-7,NA,NA,TRBV4-1,TGCGCCAGCAGCCAATCGAGTCTTCTCTACGAGCAGTACTTC,CASSQSSLLYEQYF
TRBJ1-1,NA,few,TRBV2,TGTGCCAGCGGAAAGGACAGTAACACTGAAGCTTTCTTT,CASGKDSNTEAFF
TRBJ2-3,NA,few,TRBV5-1,TGCGCCAGCACCTACACAGATACGCAGTATTTT,CASTYTDTQYF
TRBJ2-3,NA,NA,TRBV7-2,TGTGCCAGCACCCCCGGAGATACGCAGTATTTT,CASTPGDTQYF
TRBJ1-6,TRBD1,NA,TRBV28,TGTGCCAGCAGTTTAGGACAGGTTGAGGCACCCCTCCACTTT,CASSLGQVEAPLHF
TRBJ2-1,TRBD2,NA,TRBV19,TGTGCCAGTAGCCCAACGGGTAGCGGGGGCTACAATGAGCAGTTCTTC,CASSPTGSGGYNEQFF
TRBJ2-7,TRBD1,NA,TRBV11-2,TGTGCCAGCAGCTCTCGGACAGGTAGCTCCTACGAGCAGTACTTC,CASSSRTGSSYEQYF
TRBJ1-5,NA,NA,TRBV2,TGTGCCAGCAGTACAAGACGGGACAATCAGCCCCAGCATTTT,CASSTRRDNQPQHF
TRBJ1-4,NA,NA,TRBV30,TGTGCCTGGAGTTCGGCGGGGAATGAAAAACTGTTTTTT,CAWSSAGNEKLFF
TRBJ2-7,TRBD2,NA,TRBV7-8,TGTGCCAGCACCTCCCTACCTCGGACTAGTCAGGCCGAGCAGTACTTC,CASTSLPRTSQAEQYF
TRBJ1-2,NA,few,TRBV12-3/TRBV12-4,TGTGCCAGCAGTTTCTTAGGGGGAGGCTACACCTTC,CASSFLGGGYTF
TRBJ2-1,TRBD2,medium-sized,TRBV11-3,TGTGCCAGCAGCTTAGGAGCGGGAGGGCCGAAGGAGGATGAGCAGTTCTTC,CASSLGAGGPKEDEQFF
TRBJ1-1,NA,NA,TRBV5-1,TGCGCCAGCAGGGACGGCGGGGGTGGCACTGAAGCTTTCTTT,CASRDGGGGTEAFF
TRBJ1-3,TRBD1,NA,TRBV7-3,TGTGCCAGCAGCTCACAGGGGGGATCTGGAAACACCATATATTTT,CASSSQGGSGNTIYF
TRBJ1-2,TRBD1,NA,TRBV5-4,TGTGCCAGCAGCCCGGGACAGGGGGCTTGGCTTGGCTACACCTTC,CASSPGQGAWLGYTF
TRBJ2-3,TRBD2,NA,TRBV9,TGTGCCAGCAGCGTAGCTATTCAGACGGGAGGGGCAGATACGCAGTATTTT,CASSVAIQTGGADTQYF
TRBJ2-7,TRBD2,NA,TRBV28,TGTGCCAGCAGTTTTTGGGCTAGCGGGGGATCCTACGAGCAGTACTTC,CASSFWASGGSYEQYF
TRBJ2-2,NA,once,TRBV19,TGTGCCAGTAGCCAAAATCTGCGTCCTAACACCGGGGAGCTGTTTTTT,CASSQNLRPNTGELFF
TRBJ1-4,TRBD1,few,TRBV6-5,TGTGCCAGCAGTTTGGTTAGGACAGGGGCTGAAAAACTGTTTTTT,CASSLVRTGAEKLFF
TRBJ1-1,TRBD1,NA,TRBV7-8,TGTGCCAGCAGCTTAGCGGACAGGGGGGGGACTGAAGCTTTCTTT,CASSLADRGGTEAFF
TRBJ1-2,TRBD1,NA,TRBV6-1,TGTGCCAGCAGTGAAGGTTTAGGGACAGGGATTTCTGGCTACACCTTC,CASSEGLGTGISGYTF
TRBJ1-1,TRBD1,NA,TRBV4-2,TGTGCCAGCAGCCAGGGGACAGGGGGCGTAGACACTGAAGCTTTCTTT,CASSQGTGGVDTEAFF
TRBJ2-6,TRBD2,NA,TRBV6-4,TGTGCCAGCAGTGACTCGACGGCGGGAGCTACTGGGGCCAACGTCCTGACTTTC,CASSDSTAGATGANVLTF
TRBJ1-5,TRBD1,NA,TRBV4-1,TGCGCCAGCAGCAAAGGGGGACAGGGGAATCAGCCCCAGCATTTT,CASSKGGQGNQPQHF
TRBJ2-1,NA,NA,TRBV27,TGTGCCAGCAGTCCTGGCGGGACCTACAATGAGCAGTTCTTC,CASSPGGTYNEQFF
TRBJ2-5,NA,NA,TRBV14,TGTGCCAGCAGCCAAGTTGAGACAGCTTACTTGGAGACCCAGTACTTC,CASSQVETAYLETQYF
TRBJ2-3,TRBD2,NA,TRBV6-1,TGTGCCAGCAGTGAGTGGAGCGGGAGATCCACAGATACGCAGTATTTT,CASSEWSGRSTDTQYF
TRBJ2-7,NA,NA,TRBV3-1/TRBV3-2,TGTGCCAGCAGTCTCGGTGGATGGGGCAACGAGCAGTACTTC,CASSLGGWGNEQYF
TRBJ2-1,NA,NA,TRBV19,TGTGCCAGTAGTAATGGAGGTGATTACAATGAGCAGTTCTTC,CASSNGGDYNEQFF
TRBJ2-3,TRBD1,NA,TRBV24-1,TGTGCCACCAGTGACTTTCCGACAGGGCCGGATACGCAGTATTTT,CATSDFPTGPDTQYF
TRBJ2-7,NA,once,TRBV4-1,TGCGCCAGCAGCCAAGATGGGGCAGGGGCGGCCTACGAGCAGTACTTC,CASSQDGAGAAYEQYF
TRBJ2-3,TRBD2,NA,TRBV9,TGTGCCAGCAGCGATGGAGCGGGAGTTGCAGATACGCAGTATTTT,CASSDGAGVADTQYF
TRBJ2-5,NA,NA,TRBV4-2,TGTGCCAGCAGCCAAGCGGGCAGGGAACAGACCCAGTACTTC,CASSQAGREQTQYF